This passage covers 4 T cell receptor beta chains from one sample sequenced in a study of cytomegalovirus exposure and HLA in healthy donors. It was with 60 Vbeta and 13 Jbeta primers that the PCR ran. Only in-frame clones appear in the TCRdb table, and some are missing; sequencing was by immunoSEQ multiplex PCR. The table has 90,000 or so clones, roughly four fifths seen once. Sequencing was performed on PBMCs. The source of these receptors is a man aged 30-40 years in good health and CMV-seropositive.

The rearrangement links TRBV5-8 to TRBJ1-5; D is possibly TRBD1 (6 bases). The CDR3 runs 16 residues. Germline loops: CDR1 SGHTS, CDR2 YDEGEE. V was cut by 4 bases and J by 3 bases, with 17 bases left in between. This CDR3 is CASSRESGAVNQPQHF. As DNA, the CDR3 is TGTGCCAGCAGCCGAGAATCAGGGGCGGTCAATCAGCCCCAGCATTTT.

The chain has TRBV13 and TRBJ2-7, with 7 bases identical to TRBD1. The CDR3 spans 14 residues. Germline V CDR1 and CDR2: PRHDT, FYEKMQ (reference sequence). With V trimmed by 5 bases and J by 2 bases, 6 bases remained unmatched. The CDR3 loop is CASSPPGQPYEQYF. The CDR3 DNA sequence: TGTGCCAGCAGCCCACCGGGACAGCCCTACGAGCAGTACTTC.

V and J are TRBV30 and TRBJ2-3; 7 bases are a match to TRBD2. J was trimmed by 2 bases and V by 5 bases; bases with no gene match: 10. In germline, CDR1 is GTSNPN, CDR2 SVGIG (reference sequence). The CDR3 runs 15 residues. The CDR3 sequence is CAWGWVAGSTDTQYF. CDR3 DNA: TGTGCCTGGGGGTGGGTAGCGGGCTCCACAGATACGCAGTATTTT.

V usage is TRBV15 and J usage is TRBJ1-5; 7 nucleotides match TRBD1. CDR3 length: 19 residues. Germline-derived CDR1 and CDR2 are LNHNV and YYDKDF (reference sequence). The V gene end was trimmed by 7 bases and the J gene end by 0 bases; junction bases not matched to a gene: 18. The CDR3 here is CATTHYTGTALYSNQPQHF. The CDR3 DNA reads TGTGCCACCACACACTACACCGGGACAGCCTTGTATAGCAATCAGCCCCAGCATTTT.